Below are 18 T cell receptor beta chains sequenced from a single sample in a study of T cells in Graves' hyperthyroidism and ophthalmopathy. TCR beta CDR3 regions were amplified from RNA transcripts. The TCR CDR3 first-round RT-PCR relied on the HTBI primer set. TCRdb reprocessed the multiplex PCR reads with MiXCR, giving one entry per CDR3 protein. The sample contains about 480,000 distinct CDR3 sequences, roughly 25% of which appear only once. The sample was blood. These receptors were collected from a woman aged 25 to 45 with Graves' ophthalmopathy.

The chain couples TRBV28 to TRBJ2-7; 8 bases match TRBD2. The CDR3 loop spans 14 amino acids. The V gene end was trimmed by 8 bases and the J gene end by 0 bases; junction bases not matched to a gene: 6. Germline CDR1 reads MDHEN; CDR2 reads SYDVKM. The CDR3 DNA reads as TGTGCCAGCCAACTAGCGGTGAGCTCCTACGAGCAGTACTTC. It is translated as CASQLAVSSYEQYF. Combining the CDR3 with reference TRBV28 and TRBJ2-7 gives the whole variable domain DVKVTQSSRYLVKRTGEKVFLECVQDMDHENMFWYRQDPGLGLRLIYFSYDVKMKEKGDIPEGYSVSREKKERFSLILESASTNQTSMYLCASQLAVSSYEQYFGPGTRLTVT.

This clonotype was seen ten or more times. The chain couples TRBV12-3 or TRBV12-4 to TRBJ1-1; D unclear. V was pared by 6 bases and J by 0 bases, with 11 bases between. The CDR3 is 14 amino acids. CDR3 residues: CASRYGPMNTEAFF. The CDR3 region has the DNA TGTGCCAGCAGATACGGACCGATGAACACTGAAGCTTTCTTT.

This chain connects TRBV28 to TRBJ1-3, with D hard to call. CDR3 length: 15 amino acids. The germline V and J ends were trimmed by 4 bases and 0 bases, with 10 bases remaining between them. Germline V gene sequence: CDR1 MDHEN, CDR2 SYDVKM. In DNA form, the CDR3 reads TGTGCCAGCAGTTCATTCGCCTTCTCTGGAAACACCATATATTTT. It is translated as CASSSFAFSGNTIYF.

Many counts were recorded for this clonotype. The chain recombines TRBV20-1 with TRBJ2-7; the D call may be TRBD1 or TRBD2 (5 bases each). The germline V gene encodes CDR1 DFQATT and CDR2 SNEGSKA (reference sequence). This CDR3 region has 14 residues. V was shortened by 4 bases and J by 3 bases, with 16 bases between the two germline ends. The CDR3 here is CSAKWGRGSYEQYF. CDR3 bases: TGCAGTGCTAAGTGGGGGAGAGGAAGCTACGAGCAGTACTTC.

The V gene is TRBV29-1, the J gene TRBJ1-2; D remains ambiguous. CDR1 is SQVTM and CDR2 is ANQGSEA in the germline V gene. The CDR3 runs to 12 residues. Trimming cost V 6 bases and J 4 bases, with 12 bases left between them. DNA for the CDR3: TGCAGCGTGACCGCCGGAAGCTATGGCTACACCTTC. Translating gives CSVTAGSYGYTF. The whole variable domain, filled in from reference TRBV29-1 and TRBJ1-2, reads SAVISQKPSRDICQRGTSLTIQCQVDSQVTMMFWYRQQPGQSLTLIATANQGSEATYESGFVIDKFPISRPNLTFSTLTVSNMSPEDSSIYLCSVTAGSYGYTFGSGTRLTVV.

V usage is TRBV18 and J usage is TRBJ2-7; 8 positions match TRBD1. V shed 4 bases, J shed 6 bases, and the junction held 8 bases outside the gene matches. Per the germline V gene, CDR1 is KGHSH and CDR2 is LQKENI. The CDR3 has 14 amino acids. The CDR3 loop reads CASSLGDRGREQYF. For the CDR3, the DNA is TGTGCCAGCTCACTTGGCGACAGGGGTCGCGAGCAGTACTTC.

This clonotype was found a few times. The chain combines TRBV9 with TRBJ2-6, with 8 bases fitting TRBD1. CDR3 length equals 16 residues. Unmatched junction bases numbered 7, after V lost 7 bases and J lost 1 base. Per the germline V gene, CDR1 is SGDLS and CDR2 is YYNGEE. The DNA for the CDR3 is TGTGCCAGCGGCGGACAGGGCTCTTCTGGGGCCAACGTCCTGACTTTC. It specifies CASGGQGSSGANVLTF.

This clonotype was recorded many times. This rearrangement joins TRBV6-2 or TRBV6-3 to TRBJ2-5; 15 bases match TRBD2. After removal of 6 bases from V and 2 bases from J, the junction contained 1 base not matched to a gene. The CDR3 extends over 15 amino acids. Germline CDR1 reads MNHEY; CDR2 reads SVGEGT. CDR3 in amino acids: CASRGLAGGQETQYF. The CDR3 region has the DNA TGTGCCAGCAGAGGACTAGCGGGGGGGCAAGAGACCCAGTACTTC.

This clonotype was recorded a few times. The chain joins TRBV2 to TRBJ1-5; D gene ambiguous. This CDR3 contains 14 residues. Per the germline V gene, CDR1 is SNHLY and CDR2 is FYNNEI. V was cut by 3 bases and J by 4 bases, with 10 bases left in between. The CDR3 reads CASSDLGSNQPQHF. CDR3 nucleotide sequence: TGTGCCAGCAGTGATTTAGGAAGTAATCAGCCCCAGCATTTT. The full variable domain, completed using reference TRBV2 and TRBJ1-5, is EPEVTQTPSHQVTQMGQEVILRCVPISNHLYFYWYRQILGQKVEFLVSFYNNEISEKSEIFDDQFSVERPDGSNFTLKIRSTKLEDSAMYFCASSDLGSNQPQHFGDGTRLSIL.

This clonotype showed up many times. The rearrangement uses TRBV6-2 or TRBV6-3 and TRBJ1-2; 7 bases are a match to TRBD1. Germline V gives CDR1 MNHEY, CDR2 SVGEGT. This CDR3 comprises 13 residues. With 5 bases clipped from V and 6 bases from J, the junction kept 6 bases outside the gene matches. Here the CDR3 DNA reads TGTGCCAGCAGTCCTCGACAGGGACATGGCTACACCTTC. As protein: CASSPRQGHGYTF.

This clonotype was detected ten times or more. The chain combines TRBV2 with TRBJ1-1; D perhaps matches TRBD1 (5 bases). Looked up from germline, CDR1 is SNHLY and CDR2 is FYNNEI. This CDR3 contains 13 residues. Trimming removed 1 base from V and 11 bases from J, with 14 bases in between. CDR3 sequence (DNA): TGTGCCAGCAGTGAAGATGGGGGGTTTATGGCTTTCTTT. Amino acids: CASSEDGGFMAFF.

In its sample, this clonotype was seen many times. J is TRBJ2-5 and V is TRBV6-1; maybe TRBD1 (6 bases). Germline lookup yields CDR1 MNHNS and CDR2 SASEGT. The CDR3 length is 15 residues. V was clipped by 1 base and J by 5 bases, with 14 bases between them. Written as DNA, the CDR3 is TGTGCCAGCAGTGAAGAGTGGGGGCCGTCGGAGACCCAGTACTTC. This encodes CASSEEWGPSETQYF.

This clonotype was seen many times. V is TRBV6-2 or TRBV6-3 and J is TRBJ2-7; D is tentatively TRBD1 or TRBD2 (5 bases each). The CDR3 totals 16 residues. Germline V gene data show CDR1 as MNHEY and CDR2 as SVGEGT. Trimming stripped 0 bases from V and 3 bases from J, with 15 bases between. The CDR3 nucleotides read TGTGCCAGCAGTTACTCGACGGGGCGGGTTTTCTACGAGCAGTACTTC. Amino acid sequence: CASSYSTGRVFYEQYF.

This clonotype has a handful of counts. The rearrangement links TRBV19 to TRBJ2-2, with 8 positions matching TRBD1. There are 15 residues in the CDR3. V was clipped by 7 bases and J by 5 bases; unmatched bases: 9. Germline V gene sequence: CDR1 LNHDA, CDR2 SQIVND (reference sequence). The CDR3 spells CASMADRVTTGELFF. CDR3 nucleotide sequence: TGTGCCAGTATGGCGGACAGGGTAACGACCGGGGAGCTGTTTTTT.

The rearrangement links TRBV2 to TRBJ1-2; D unresolved. The CDR3 is 12 residues long. V was trimmed by 4 bases and J by 6 bases, leaving 9 bases between them. Germline loops: CDR1 SNHLY, CDR2 FYNNEI. CDR3 DNA: TGTGCCAGCAGTGTAGGCGCGGATGGCTACACCTTC. It encodes CASSVGADGYTF. The entire variable domain, with the rest obtained from reference TRBV2 and TRBJ1-2, is as follows: EPEVTQTPSHQVTQMGQEVILRCVPISNHLYFYWYRQILGQKVEFLVSFYNNEISEKSEIFDDQFSVERPDGSNFTLKIRSTKLEDSAMYFCASSVGADGYTFGSGTRLTVV.

At least ten counts were recorded for this clonotype. CDR3 sequence: CASSRFGLLAKNIQYF. CDR3 DNA: TGCGCCAGCAGCCGTTTTGGGTTACTAGCCAAAAACATTCAGTACTTC. This chain joins TRBV4-1 and TRBJ2-4, with D unresolved. CDR3 length equals 16 residues. V was trimmed by 4 bases and J by 0 bases, leaving 13 bases between them. Germline V gene data show CDR1 as MGHRA and CDR2 as YSYEKL.

Ten or more counts support this clonotype. The chain combines TRBV29-1 with TRBJ2-7, with 8 bases matching TRBD1. From germline, CDR1 is SQVTM and CDR2 ANQGSEA. Unmatched junction bases numbered 6, after V lost 7 bases and J lost 1 base. The CDR3 loop spans 13 amino acids. The CDR3 DNA sequence: TGCAGCGCTACCAGGGGGCAGTCCTACGAGCAGTACTTC. Amino acids: CSATRGQSYEQYF.

Regarding this clonotype: With a much larger clone just one base away, this may be a read error. V gene TRBV6-2 or TRBV6-3 combines with J gene TRBJ1-3; D gene ambiguous. The V gene's germline CDR1 is MNHEY and CDR2 SVGEGT. V dropped 7 bases and J dropped 3 bases, with 7 bases sitting between them. The CDR3 is 12 amino acids. The CDR3 sequence: CASNDFGNTIYF. The CDR3 region has the DNA TGTGCCAGCAACGACTTTGGAAACACCATATATTTT.